This passage covers 9 T cell receptor beta chains from one sample sequenced in a study of T cells in Graves' hyperthyroidism and ophthalmopathy. The source material, RNA transcripts, was used to amplify TCR beta CDR3 regions. Researchers ran a first-round RT-PCR on the TCR CDR3 using the HTBI primer set. TCRdb reprocessed the multiplex PCR reads via MiXCR and lists one record per CDR3 protein. The sample contains a few hundred thousand distinct CDR3 sequences, around a fifth of which appear only once. The source material was blood. These receptors were taken from a woman in her 70s with Graves' ophthalmopathy.

The genes are TRBV11-2 and TRBJ2-5; either TRBD1 or TRBD2 may supply D (6 bases each). V was clipped by 0 bases and J by 9 bases, with 17 bases between them. The germline gives CDR1 SGHAT, CDR2 FQNNGV. This CDR3 contains 15 residues. CDR3 bases: TGTGCCAGCAGCTTAGAAGGGGGGACGTCGGGGCCCCAGTACTTC. Amino acid sequence: CASSLEGGTSGPQYF.

This chain's CDR3 is CASSQAREDGYTF. The CDR3 DNA is TGTGCCAGCAGCCAAGCCCGGGAAGATGGCTACACCTTC. V gene TRBV3-1 combines with J gene TRBJ1-2; D is uncertain. This CDR3 has 13 residues. Looked up from germline, CDR1 is LGHDT and CDR2 is YNNKEL (reference sequence). V lost 1 base, J lost 6 bases, and 9 bases lay in between.

CDR3 sequence: CASSSSAVETDTQYF. The CDR3 nucleotides are TGTGCCAGCAGCAGTAGCGCGGTGGAGACAGATACGCAGTATTTT. V is TRBV12-3 or TRBV12-4 and J is TRBJ2-3; maybe TRBD2 (5 bases). The CDR3 extends over 15 amino acids. V was clipped by 6 bases and J by 3 bases, with 16 bases between them.

The sample holds many counts of this clonotype. V gene TRBV6-1 combines with J gene TRBJ1-5, with 8 bases identical to TRBD1. The CDR3 length is 16 residues. Losses at the gene ends were 6 bases for V and 6 bases for J; bases not matched to a gene: 13. Germline CDR1 and CDR2: MNHNS and SASEGT. This CDR3 is CASSAGQGSGGQPQHF. CDR3 DNA: TGTGCCAGCAGCGCTGGACAGGGTTCGGGCGGTCAGCCCCAGCATTTT.

The V gene is TRBV7-6, the J gene TRBJ2-1; no clear D. V lost 6 bases and J lost 5, with 14 bases in between. Germline-derived CDR1 and CDR2 are SGHVS and FNYEAQ. The CDR3 has 14 residues. The CDR3, as DNA: TGTGCCAGCAGTCCGTGGCCGATCGACAATGAGCAGTTCTTC. This encodes CASSPWPIDNEQFF.

This clonotype came up many times. The gene calls are TRBV7-2 and TRBJ2-2; the match to TRBD1 covers 11 bases. The CDR3 covers 18 residues. Trimming removed 1 base from V and 4 bases from J; junction bases left unmatched: 8. CDR1 is SGHTA and CDR2 is FQGNSA in the germline V gene. The CDR3 loop is CASSLVWTGGGGTGELFF. The CDR3 DNA sequence: TGTGCCAGCAGCTTAGTTTGGACAGGGGGCGGGGGCACCGGGGAGCTGTTTTTT.

This clonotype was observed a handful of times. The rearrangement links TRBV7-8 to TRBJ1-5, with D tentatively TRBD1 (5 bases). The CDR3 runs to 15 residues. V shed 7 bases and J shed 2 bases, with 15 bases lying between them. The germline gives CDR1 SGHVS, CDR2 FQNEAQ. CDR3 in amino acids: CASTNVRGGNQPQHF. The DNA for the CDR3 is TGTGCCAGCACCAATGTAAGGGGAGGCAATCAGCCCCAGCATTTT. Using reference TRBV7-8 and TRBJ1-5 for the parts outside the CDR3, the full variable domain is GAGVSQSPRYKVAKRGQDVALRCDPISGHVSLFWYQQALGQGPEFLTYFQNEAQLDKSGLPSDRFFAERPEGSVSTLKIQRTQQEDSAVYLCASTNVRGGNQPQHFGDGTRLSIL.

The chain recombines TRBV10-3 with TRBJ2-1; D not resolved. Trimming removed 0 bases at V and 6 bases at J, with 6 bases between. The CDR3 runs 13 residues. Looked up from germline, CDR1 is ENHRY and CDR2 is SYGVKD. CDR3 in DNA: TGTGCCATCAGTGAGTCGAATGGCAATGAGCAGTTCTTC. This sequence encodes CAISESNGNEQFF.

This chain uses TRBV30 with TRBJ2-2; D is undetermined. V was cut by 5 bases and J by 5 bases, with 12 bases left in between. Germline CDR1 GTSNPN, CDR2 SVGIG (reference sequence). The CDR3 contains 13 residues. The CDR3 loop reads CAWGREGTGELFF. CDR3 sequence (DNA): TGTGCCTGGGGCCGAGAAGGAACCGGGGAGCTGTTTTTT.